Below are 19 T cell receptor beta chains sequenced from a single sample in a study of the immune and genomic landscape of osteosarcoma. Data came from immunoSEQ multiplex PCR; TCRdb stores just in-frame clones and leaves some out. The sample shows roughly 690 clones, around 77% of them seen only once. Sequencing used primary tumor tissue from the femur. These receptors were taken from a man between 25 and 39 years old with osteosarcoma.

This clone appeared once. The chain carries TRBV6-1 and TRBJ1-5; D gene ambiguous. The V and J ends lost 3 bases and 4 bases respectively, with 13 bases between them. Germline values: CDR1 MNHNS, CDR2 SASEGT. This CDR3 has 15 residues. CDR3 DNA sequence: TGTGCCAGCAGTGACGTCGGGTTACCAAATCAGCCCCAGCATTTT. As protein: CASSDVGLPNQPQHF.

This clone was seen more than once but under ten times. The rearrangement links TRBV4-2 to TRBJ1-2; D perhaps matches TRBD1 (5 bases). V lost 0 bases and J 3 bases, leaving 17 bases between the germline ends. The CDR3 loop spans 17 amino acids. Germline loops: CDR1 LGHNA, CDR2 YNFKEQ. The CDR3 protein is CASSQDDGASRDYGYTF. CDR3 DNA: TGTGCCAGCAGCCAAGATGATGGGGCGTCTCGGGACTATGGCTACACCTTC.

The V call is TRBV11-2, the J call TRBJ2-7; the D gene is possibly TRBD2 (6 bases). Germline-derived CDR1 and CDR2 are SGHAT and FQNNGV. Trimming took 5 bases from V and 3 from J, leaving 11 bases between them. This CDR3 has 13 residues. CDR3 sequence reads: CASSPGVNYEQYF. The CDR3 DNA sequence: TGTGCCAGCAGCCCGGGGGTAAACTACGAGCAGTACTTC.

This rearrangement joins TRBV5-1 to TRBJ2-2, with 8 bases identical to TRBD1. V lost 4 bases to trimming and J lost 3 bases; unmatched junction nucleotides: 8. The V gene's germline CDR1 is SGHRS and CDR2 YFSETQ. The CDR3 contains 16 residues. This chain's CDR3 is CASSTGTGRYTGELFF. In DNA form, the CDR3 reads TGCGCCAGCAGCACCGGGACAGGAAGATACACCGGGGAGCTGTTTTTT.

There are a few counts of this clone. This chain uses TRBV5-1 with TRBJ1-2; TRBD1 matches at 9 bases. V shed 4 bases, J shed 2 bases, and the junction held 0 bases outside the gene matches. CDR3 length equals 13 residues. Germline V CDR1 and CDR2: SGHRS, YFSETQ. The CDR3 region has the DNA TGCGCCAGCAGCGGGACAGGGAACTATGGCTACACCTTC. This sequence encodes CASSGTGNYGYTF. The variable domain in full, completed from reference TRBV5-1 and TRBJ1-2, reads KAGVTQTPRYLIKTRGQQVTLSCSPISGHRSVSWYQQTPGQGLQFLFEYFSETQRNKGNFPGRFSGRQFSNSRSEMNVSTLELGDSALYLCASSGTGNYGYTFGSGTRLTVV.

The rearrangement uses TRBV7-8 and TRBJ1-5; D uncertain. Per germline, CDR1 SGHVS and CDR2 FQNEAQ. V lost 5 bases and J 3 bases, leaving 11 bases between the germline ends. The CDR3 consists of 14 residues. CDR3 loop: CASSLGSINQPQHF. The CDR3, as DNA: TGTGCCAGCAGCCTAGGGTCGATCAATCAGCCCCAGCATTTT.

This chain joins TRBV7-2 and TRBJ2-3; tentative D call: TRBD2 (7 bases). The CDR3 extends over 17 amino acids. The germline gives CDR1 SGHTA, CDR2 FQGNSA. V was shortened by 1 base and J by 3 bases, with 17 bases between the two germline ends. The DNA for the CDR3 is TGTGCCAGCAGCTTAGGACGGCGGGGGCCAGGGACAGATACGCAGTATTTT. Encoded protein: CASSLGRRGPGTDTQYF.

This chain links TRBV19 with TRBJ2-7; 8 nucleotides agree with TRBD1. Germline lookup yields CDR1 LNHDA and CDR2 SQIVND (reference sequence). The CDR3 totals 14 residues. The V segment lost 5 bases and the J segment 6 bases; nucleotides outside the gene matches: 9. The CDR3 nucleotides are TGTGCCAGTAGTCCTCGACAGGGGAATCGCGAGCAGTACTTC. It specifies CASSPRQGNREQYF.

The chain carries TRBV6-1 and TRBJ2-1; weak D call: TRBD2 (5 bases). Germline-derived CDR1 and CDR2 are MNHNS and SASEGT. Trimming shortened V by 6 bases and J by 10 bases, and 13 bases separated the two germline ends. The length of the CDR3 is 12 residues. CDR3 DNA: TGTGCCAGCAGAGGATCGCTAGCCGAGCAGTTCTTC. Translation: CASRGSLAEQFF.

The gene calls are TRBV4-1 and TRBJ2-1; 11 bases align to TRBD1. This CDR3 spans 15 amino acids. The ends lost 4 bases at V and 8 bases at J; junction bases unmatched: 7. The germline V gene encodes CDR1 MGHRA and CDR2 YSYEKL. The CDR3 DNA reads as TGCGCCAGCAGCCGTGGACAGGGGGCGCTTCATGAGCAGTTCTTC. It yields the protein CASSRGQGALHEQFF.

The chain combines TRBV4-1 with TRBJ2-3; the D gene is possibly TRBD2 (5 bases). Germline CDR1 reads MGHRA; CDR2 reads YSYEKL. Deletions cut 5 bases from V and 3 bases from J, with 15 bases between. CDR3 size: 15 residues. CDR3 sequence: CASSAPTRGTDTQYF. As DNA, the CDR3 is TGCGCCAGCAGCGCGCCGACGAGAGGGACAGATACGCAGTATTTT.

This chain uses TRBV5-1 with TRBJ2-1, with D perhaps being TRBD1 or TRBD2 (6 bases each). The CDR3 contains 14 residues. Trimming removed 4 bases from V and 3 bases from J, with 11 bases in between. The germline V gene encodes CDR1 SGHRS and CDR2 YFSETQ. The CDR3 here is CASSGGTNYNEQFF. CDR3 DNA: TGCGCCAGCAGCGGGGGGACAAACTACAATGAGCAGTTCTTC.

This chain links TRBV2 with TRBJ1-2, with D possibly matching TRBD1 (5 bases). Trimming stripped 1 base from V and 4 bases from J, with 7 bases between. The germline V gene has CDR1 SNHLY and CDR2 FYNNEI. The CDR3 is 13 residues long. The CDR3: CASSEDRIYGYTF. CDR3 nucleotides: TGTGCCAGCAGTGAAGACAGGATCTATGGCTACACCTTC. The whole variable domain, remainder taken from reference TRBV2 and TRBJ1-2, is EPEVTQTPSHQVTQMGQEVILRCVPISNHLYFYWYRQILGQKVEFLVSFYNNEISEKSEIFDDQFSVERPDGSNFTLKIRSTKLEDSAMYFCASSEDRIYGYTFGSGTRLTVV.

This chain connects TRBV30 to TRBJ1-5; D gene unclear. The CDR3 has 13 amino acids. Trimming removed 1 base from V and 1 base from J, with 5 bases in between. CDR1 GTSNPN and CDR2 SVGIG come from the germline V gene (reference sequence). This chain's CDR3 is CAWSAGSNQPQHF. The CDR3 DNA reads TGTGCCTGGAGTGCTGGGAGCAATCAGCCCCAGCATTTT.

This clone came up a few times. The CDR3: CASSQGGRVTEAFF. The CDR3 DNA reads as TGCGCCAGCAGCCAAGGCGGACGAGTAACTGAAGCTTTCTTT. The genes are TRBV4-3 and TRBJ1-1; no firm D call. The germline V gene encodes CDR1 LGHNA and CDR2 YSLEER. V lost 1 base and J lost 5, with 11 bases in between. The CDR3 is 14 residues long.

V usage is TRBV9 and J usage is TRBJ1-2, with D perhaps TRBD1 (5 bases). Germline CDR1 SGDLS, CDR2 YYNGEE. The CDR3 loop spans 14 amino acids. Trimming removed 3 bases from V and 5 bases from J, with 14 bases in between. CDR3 nucleotides: TGTGCCAGCAGCGCCGCCGGGGGAGGATATGGCTACACCTTC. Translating gives CASSAAGGGYGYTF.

CDR3 residues: CASSAGTDEPDTQYF. The CDR3 nucleotides read TGTGCCAGTAGCGCCGGGACAGATGAACCAGATACGCAGTATTTT. The chain links TRBV21-1 to TRBJ2-3; the table's D call, TRBD1, has no DNA check behind it. TRBV21-1 is annotated as a pseudogene. This CDR3 has 15 residues.

The rearrangement links TRBV5-1 to TRBJ1-6; D is perhaps TRBD1 (6 bases). Deletions cut 8 bases from V and 7 bases from J, with 16 bases between. Germline values: CDR1 SGHRS, CDR2 YFSETQ. CDR3 length equals 14 residues. The DNA of the CDR3 is TGCGCCAGTAGAGAGGGGGGACTAAATTCACCCCTCCACTTT. It yields the protein CASREGGLNSPLHF.

V and J are TRBV7-6 and TRBJ2-2; the D gene is possibly TRBD2 (5 bases). Germline lookup yields CDR1 SGHVS and CDR2 FNYEAQ. V lost 6 bases and J lost 6, with 17 bases in between. The CDR3 is 15 residues long. The CDR3 protein is CASRKEALGSGELFF. In DNA form, the CDR3 reads TGTGCCAGCAGAAAGGAGGCGCTCGGATCCGGGGAGCTGTTTTTT.